This T cell receptor beta chain originates from a study of tumor and adjacent non-tumor tissue in lung cancer. Study-wide context: Histology: around 13 adenocarcinoma, 2 squamous cell carcinoma, 1 small cell lung cancer.

General study points: Top 100 clones took a larger repertoire share in normal lung.

Worth noting for this clonotype: Its specificity is not known.

TCRbeta libraries were built with three rounds of nested PCR, modified from ARM-PCR. One entry per CDR3 protein results from TCRdb running MiXCR on the multiplex PCR reads. The table has approximately 120,000 distinct CDR3 sequences, around 75% seen once. This sample's RNA came from whole unsorted tissue. Donors were chemotherapy-naive, newly diagnosed lung cancer surgical patients in China, August–late 2014. The V end lost 2 bases, the J end lost 6 bases, and 20 bases lay between the germline ends. CDR1 is SGHTA, CDR2 FQGNSA, per germline. CDR3 length: 17 amino acids. The J gene is TRBJ2-1, the V gene TRBV7-2; D may be TRBD1 or TRBD2 (5 bases each). This receptor was taken from a woman in her sixties or seventies with non-small cell lung cancer. Sequenced material: lung tumor tissue. The CDR3 region is CTSSLPVGTNAPNEQFF. CDR3 DNA: TGTACCAGCAGCTTACCGGTTGGGACCAATGCGCCCAATGAGCAGTTCTTC. Complete variable domain (other parts from reference TRBV7-2 and TRBJ2-1): GAGVSQSPSNKVTEKGKDVELRCDPISGHTALYWYRQSLGQGLEFLIYFQGNSAPDKSGLPSDRFSAERTGGSVSTLTIQRTQQEDSAVYLCTSSLPVGTNAPNEQFFGPGTRLTVL.